Following are 19 T cell receptor beta chains from one sample sequenced in a study of T cell responses to AZD1222 COVID-19 vaccine. Libraries were prepared by immunoSEQ multiplex PCR; TCRdb keeps only in-frame clonotypes and omits some of them. The sample lists some 150,000 clones, 93% occurring once. The sample consisted of peripheral blood, taken on day 0 of AZD1222 vaccination. The source is an adult in good health.

The CDR3 DNA sequence: TGCGCCAGCAGCCAAAATCAGGGGTCGCGGTATGGCTACACCTTC. Translated, it gives CASSQNQGSRYGYTF. V gene TRBV4-1 combines with J gene TRBJ1-2, with a possible D match to TRBD1 (6 bases). Looked up from germline, CDR1 is MGHRA and CDR2 is YSYEKL. The CDR3 runs 15 residues. Trimming removed 2 bases at V and 5 bases at J, with 15 bases between.

The chain is built from TRBV10-1 and TRBJ1-1, with unresolved D. The germline V gene has CDR1 WNHNN and CDR2 SYGVQD (reference sequence). The CDR3 totals 15 residues. Trimming stripped 5 bases from V and 0 bases from J, with 13 bases between. The CDR3: CASSPRGALNTEAFF. The CDR3 DNA sequence: TGCGCCAGCAGTCCCCGTGGAGCGCTGAACACTGAAGCTTTCTTT.

This chain joins TRBV9 and TRBJ2-7; 9 bases line up with TRBD1. J was trimmed by 8 bases and V by 3 bases; bases with no gene match: 9. The germline V gene encodes CDR1 SGDLS and CDR2 YYNGEE. This CDR3 spans 14 amino acids. The CDR3 nucleotides read TGTGCCAGCAGCGGGGGACAGGGACTTACGAAGCAGTACTTC. The encoded protein is CASSGGQGLTKQYF.

The chain is built from TRBV6-1 and TRBJ2-1; the match to TRBD1 covers 7 bases. Germline CDR1 MNHNS, CDR2 SASEGT. This CDR3 is 15 amino acids long. Trimming removed 3 bases from V and 7 bases from J; junction bases left unmatched: 9. This CDR3 reads CASSDGQVLWNEQFF. Written as DNA, the CDR3 is TGTGCCAGCAGTGACGGACAGGTGTTGTGGAATGAGCAGTTCTTC.

V gene TRBV29-1 combines with J gene TRBJ2-1; TRBD1 might be the D (6 bases). CDR3 length equals 17 residues. CDR1 is SQVTM, CDR2 ANQGSEA, per germline. Trimming shortened V by 5 bases and J by 2 bases, and 22 bases separated the two germline ends. CDR3 bases: TGCAGCGTTCCTAACACAGGGAGAAGGTGGGCCTACAATGAGCAGTTCTTC. Encoded protein: CSVPNTGRRWAYNEQFF.

The rearrangement joins TRBV29-1 to TRBJ1-2; D unresolved. The germline gives CDR1 SQVTM, CDR2 ANQGSEA. The CDR3 is made up of 10 amino acids. Trimming cost V 2 bases and J 11 bases, with 9 bases left between them. The CDR3 DNA follows: TGCAGCGTTGAACAGGAGGGTTACACCTTC. It codes for CSVEQEGYTF. Full variable domain (missing parts from reference TRBV29-1 and TRBJ1-2): SAVISQKPSRDICQRGTSLTIQCQVDSQVTMMFWYRQQPGQSLTLIATANQGSEATYESGFVIDKFPISRPNLTFSTLTVSNMSPEDSSIYLCSVEQEGYTFGSGTRLTVV.

The chain links TRBV24-1 to TRBJ1-1, with D hard to call. The germline CDR1 and CDR2 sequences are KGHDR and SFDVKD. The CDR3 contains 13 residues. Trimming pared 4 bases from V and 4 bases from J, leaving 9 bases between. The CDR3 bases are TGTGCCACCAGTGAGGGTATCGGCACTGAAGCTTTCTTT. Translation gives CATSEGIGTEAFF.

The chain combines TRBV30 with TRBJ2-1; 15 bases line up with TRBD2. The CDR3 runs 15 residues. J gave up 4 bases and V 4 bases, and 2 bases lay outside the gene matches. Germline V lookup: CDR1 GTSNPN, CDR2 SVGIG (reference sequence). CDR3 coding DNA: TGTGCCTGGACCGGACTAGCGGGGGGGTACAATGAGCAGTTCTTC. It codes for CAWTGLAGGYNEQFF.

The sample holds one count of this clone. The V gene is TRBV30, the J gene TRBJ1-2; D is possibly TRBD1 (6 bases). The V end was cut by 0 bases, the J end by 4 bases, with 9 bases between. The CDR3 contains 13 residues. Germline V gene lookup returns CDR1 GTSNPN and CDR2 SVGIG (reference sequence). The CDR3 reads CAWSVGGGYGYTF. DNA of the CDR3: TGTGCCTGGAGTGTGGGAGGGGGCTATGGCTACACCTTC.

The chain recombines TRBV4-3 with TRBJ1-3; D call uncertain. Trimming cost V 0 bases and J 8 bases, with 8 bases left between them. From germline, CDR1 is LGHNA and CDR2 YSLEER. CDR3 length: 13 amino acids. The CDR3 here is CASSQDYDDTIYF. CDR3 nucleotide sequence: TGCGCCAGCAGCCAAGATTATGATGACACCATATATTTT.

The chain carries TRBV13 and TRBJ1-4; the match to TRBD1 covers 7 bases. The germline CDR1 and CDR2 sequences are PRHDT and FYEKMQ (reference sequence). The V gene end was trimmed by 5 bases and the J gene end by 11 bases; junction bases not matched to a gene: 5. The CDR3 spans 12 residues. CDR3 loop: CASSERQGKLFF. For the CDR3, the DNA is TGTGCCAGCAGCGAAAGACAGGGTAAACTGTTTTTT.

V usage is TRBV11-1 and J usage is TRBJ1-1; possibly TRBD1 for D (5 bases). The CDR3 spans 15 residues. Trimming pared 7 bases from V and 4 bases from J, leaving 19 bases between. Germline CDR1 and CDR2: SGHAT and FQDESV (reference sequence). The CDR3 DNA follows: TGTGCCAGCAACACTTACGGGGCGGGTGTCACTGAAGCTTTCTTT. It translates to CASNTYGAGVTEAFF.

The chain is built from TRBV19 and TRBJ1-1; D possibly corresponds to TRBD1 (5 bases). The length of the CDR3 is 14 residues. CDR1 and CDR2 from the germline V gene are LNHDA and SQIVND (reference sequence). Trimming shortened V by 6 bases and J by 1 base, and 12 bases separated the two germline ends. As DNA, the CDR3 is TGTGCCAGTAGCCCGGGGACGTCGAACACTGAAGCTTTCTTT. It is translated as CASSPGTSNTEAFF.

The J gene is TRBJ1-6, the V gene TRBV21-1. TRBV21-1 is labeled a pseudogene. The CDR3 consists of 13 residues. As DNA, the CDR3 is TGTGCCAGCAGCAAGAGCATTAATTCACCCCTCCACTTT. This translates into CASSKSINSPLHF.

This clone was recorded once. The chain couples TRBV2 to TRBJ2-5; 13 bases are shared with TRBD2. This CDR3 is 15 amino acids long. The J segment lost 2 bases and the V segment lost 6 bases, leaving 3 bases of the junction unmatched. Germline V lookup: CDR1 SNHLY, CDR2 FYNNEI. CDR3 coding DNA: TGTGCCAGCAGAATACTAGCGGGGGGGCAAGAGACCCAGTACTTC. Protein product: CASRILAGGQETQYF.

This rearrangement joins TRBV28 to TRBJ2-1, with a weak D call TRBD1 (6 bases). CDR1 and CDR2 from the germline V gene are MDHEN and SYDVKM. V dropped 5 bases and J dropped 6 bases, with 11 bases sitting between them. CDR3 length equals 13 residues. The CDR3 spells CASSLYRANEQFF. CDR3 nucleotides: TGTGCCAGCAGTCTATACAGGGCCAATGAGCAGTTCTTC. Full variable domain (rest looked up from reference TRBV28 and TRBJ2-1): DVKVTQSSRYLVKRTGEKVFLECVQDMDHENMFWYRQDPGLGLRLIYFSYDVKMKEKGDIPEGYSVSREKKERFSLILESASTNQTSMYLCASSLYRANEQFFGPGTRLTVL.

This clone was picked up one time. The V and J genes are TRBV7-2 and TRBJ2-4; 8 positions agree with TRBD1. CDR1 is SGHTA and CDR2 is FQGNSA in the germline V gene. V shed 5 bases, J shed 0 bases, and the junction held 9 bases outside the gene matches. The CDR3 has 17 amino acids. The CDR3 region has the DNA TGTGCCAGCAGCGCCCGGCAGGGGGCTGTAGCCAAAAACATTCAGTACTTC. Protein product: CASSARQGAVAKNIQYF.

The genes are TRBV12-5 and TRBJ1-5; D unclear. Per the germline V gene, CDR1 is LGHNT and CDR2 is FRNRAP. The CDR3 loop spans 17 amino acids. The germline V and J ends were trimmed by 0 bases and 0 bases, with 12 bases remaining between them. In DNA form, the CDR3 reads TGTGCTAGTGGTTTGGTAATAACAGCCGGTAGCAATCAGCCCCAGCATTTT. Translation: CASGLVITAGSNQPQHF.

This clone was counted once. V is TRBV7-2 and J is TRBJ2-2; 9 bases align to TRBD2. This CDR3 region has 15 residues. V shed 8 bases, J shed 1 base, and the junction held 5 bases outside the gene matches. The germline gives CDR1 SGHTA, CDR2 FQGNSA. CDR3 residues: CASRSGGWNTGELFF. CDR3 coding DNA: TGTGCCAGCCGCAGCGGGGGGTGGAACACCGGGGAGCTGTTTTTT.